The present entry profiles one TCR beta chain with its context. The antigen remains unidentified. This specimen comes from a study of regulatory T cells in long-lasting Graves disease. Between the trimmed V and J ends, which lost 5 bases and 10 bases, there was a span of 12 bases. CDR3 size: 13 residues. Germline V gives CDR1 SGHAT, CDR2 FQNNGV. As for time point: persistent/refractory GD, antithyroid drugs over 5 years with positive TRAb. TCR sequences were obtained from RNA taken from PBMCs. Graves' disease diagnosis relied on American Thyroid Association guidelines. Building the TCR beta libraries relied on iRepertoire HTBI primers, and CDR3 regions underwent Arm-PCR. In TCRdb, the multiplex PCR reads were re-called with MiXCR into one record per CDR3 protein. The sample lists about 290,000 distinct CDR3 sequences; under 25% were seen once. Whole-study results and caveats: Having only a small sample size may have limited accuracy.

Material: peripheral blood mononuclear cells (PBMCs), obtained when the disease was refractory, from a patient treated with antithyroid drugs. The sequence was collected from a female donor with Graves disease. This chain uses TRBV11-2 with TRBJ1-6; weak D call: TRBD1 (6 bases). The CDR3 spells CASSRGGWSPLHF. For the CDR3, the DNA is TGTGCCAGCAGCCGGGGGGGCTGGTCACCCCTCCACTTT.